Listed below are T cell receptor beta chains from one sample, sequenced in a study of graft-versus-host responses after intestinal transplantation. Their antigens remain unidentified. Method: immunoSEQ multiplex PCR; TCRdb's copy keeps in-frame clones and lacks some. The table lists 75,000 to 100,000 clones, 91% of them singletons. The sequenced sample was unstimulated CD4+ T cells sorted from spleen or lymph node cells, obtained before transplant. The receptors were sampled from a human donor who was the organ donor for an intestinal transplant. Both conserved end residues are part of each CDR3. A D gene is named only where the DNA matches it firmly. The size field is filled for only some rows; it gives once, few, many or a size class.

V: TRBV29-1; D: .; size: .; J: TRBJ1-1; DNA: TGCAGCGTTGAAGCGGGGAACACTGAAGCTTTCTTT; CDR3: CSVEAGNTEAFF
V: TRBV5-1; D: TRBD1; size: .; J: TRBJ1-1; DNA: TGCGCCAGCAGCTTCTCGGGACAGATGAACACTGAAGCTTTCTTT; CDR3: CASSFSGQMNTEAFF
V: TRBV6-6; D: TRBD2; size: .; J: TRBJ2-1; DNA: TGTGCCAGCAGTGTAGCGGGGGGGTCGAATGAGCAGTTCTTC; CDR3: CASSVAGGSNEQFF
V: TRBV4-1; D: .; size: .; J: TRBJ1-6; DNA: TGCGCCAGCAGTCAGGGGAGGGATAATTCACCCCTCCACTTT; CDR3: CASSQGRDNSPLHF
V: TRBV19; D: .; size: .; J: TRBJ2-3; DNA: TGTGCCAGTAGTATTCAGCCCGGGACTGCCACAGATACGCAGTATTTT; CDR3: CASSIQPGTATDTQYF
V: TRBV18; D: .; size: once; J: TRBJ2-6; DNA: TGTGCCAGCTCACCTAACGTACCGGGGTCCTCTGGGGCCAACGTCCTGACTTTC; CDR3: CASSPNVPGSSGANVLTF
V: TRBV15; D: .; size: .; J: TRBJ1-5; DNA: TGTGCCACCAGCAGAGATGAGGGAACCGGGCCCCAGCATTTT; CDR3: CATSRDEGTGPQHF
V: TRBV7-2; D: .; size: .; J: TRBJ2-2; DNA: TGTGCCAGCACCTCACACAGGGTTAACACCGGGGAGCTGTTTTTT; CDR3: CASTSHRVNTGELFF
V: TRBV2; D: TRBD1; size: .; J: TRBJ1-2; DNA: TGTGCCAGCAGTCCACACCGGAGGACAGGGGCCCTTAACTATGGCTACACCTTC; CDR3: CASSPHRRTGALNYGYTF
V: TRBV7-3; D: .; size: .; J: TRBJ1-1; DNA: TGTGCCAGCAGCTTAATACCCTTTGCAGTGACTGAAGCTTTCTTT; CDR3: CASSLIPFAVTEAFF
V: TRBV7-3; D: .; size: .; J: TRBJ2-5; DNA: TGTGCCAGCAGCTTAACGTCAGTGGAAGAGACCCAGTACTTC; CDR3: CASSLTSVEETQYF
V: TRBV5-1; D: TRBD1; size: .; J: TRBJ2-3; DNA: TGCGCCAGCAGCTTGGTCTTAGGGGGCAGCACAGATACGCAGTATTTT; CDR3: CASSLVLGGSTDTQYF
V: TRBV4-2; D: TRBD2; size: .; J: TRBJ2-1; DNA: TGTGCCAGCAGCCAAGAGTTGACTAGCGGGGGTTTTAATGAGCAGTTCTTC; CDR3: CASSQELTSGGFNEQFF
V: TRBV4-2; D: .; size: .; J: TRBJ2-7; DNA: TGTGCCAGCAGCCCTGAGCAGGGTTCGGGCGAGCAGTACTTC; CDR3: CASSPEQGSGEQYF
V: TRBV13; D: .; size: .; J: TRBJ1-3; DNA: TGTGCCAGCAGCACGAGAGGCCCAGTTCGAAACACCATATATTTT; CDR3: CASSTRGPVRNTIYF
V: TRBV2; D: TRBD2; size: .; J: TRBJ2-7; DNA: TGTGCCAGCAGTGAATGGCTAGCGGGGGGTTGGAGTCCCTACGAGCAGTACTTC; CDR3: CASSEWLAGGWSPYEQYF
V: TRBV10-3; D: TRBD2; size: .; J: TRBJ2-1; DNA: TGTGCCATCAGTGAGGCTAGCGGGGACTCTTACAATGAGCAGTTCTTC; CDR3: CAISEASGDSYNEQFF
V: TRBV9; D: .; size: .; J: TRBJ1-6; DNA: TGTGCCAGCAGCCCCCGACAGACCAATAATTCACCCCTCCACTTT; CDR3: CASSPRQTNNSPLHF
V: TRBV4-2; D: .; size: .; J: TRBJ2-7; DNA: TGTGCCAGCAGCCAATTCAGGGGGAGGAACGAGCAGTACTTC; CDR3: CASSQFRGRNEQYF
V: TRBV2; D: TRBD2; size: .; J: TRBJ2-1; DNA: TGTGCCAGCAGGCGGGGGTGGTCCTCCTACAATGAGCAGTTCTTC; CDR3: CASRRGWSSYNEQFF
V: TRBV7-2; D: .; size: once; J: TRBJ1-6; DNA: TGTGCCAGCAGCTTAGGCTGGGCTTATAATTCACCCCTCCACTTT; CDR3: CASSLGWAYNSPLHF
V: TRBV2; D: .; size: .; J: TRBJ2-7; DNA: TGTGCCAGCAATCCGAGACAGCTCTACGAGCAGTACTTC; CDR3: CASNPRQLYEQYF
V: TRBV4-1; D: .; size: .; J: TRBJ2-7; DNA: TGTGCCAGCAGCCCCTACCGGGGCTCCTACGAGCAGTACTTC; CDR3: CASSPYRGSYEQYF
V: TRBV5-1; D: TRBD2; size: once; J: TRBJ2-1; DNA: TGCGCCAGCAGCTTCGGGACTAGCGGCTACAATGAGCAGTTCTTC; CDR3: CASSFGTSGYNEQFF
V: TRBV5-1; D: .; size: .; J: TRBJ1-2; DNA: TGCGCCAGCAGCAAGGACTGGTTCGACTACACCTTC; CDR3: CASSKDWFDYTF
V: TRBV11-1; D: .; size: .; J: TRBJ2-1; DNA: TGTGCCAGCAGCTTAGGGGCGTATAGTGAGCAGTTCTTC; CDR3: CASSLGAYSEQFF
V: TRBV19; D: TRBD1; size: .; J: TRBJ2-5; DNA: TGTGCCAGTAGTGTCCTTCCGGGACAGACGAATCAAGAGACCCAGTACTTC; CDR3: CASSVLPGQTNQETQYF
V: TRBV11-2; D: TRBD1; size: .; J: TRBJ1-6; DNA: TGTGCCAGCAGCACAACCTACGGAGGGACAGTATATAATTCACCCCTCCACTTT; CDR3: CASSTTYGGTVYNSPLHF
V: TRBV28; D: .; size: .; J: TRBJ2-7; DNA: TGTGCCAGCAGGCGGTTGGGCTACGAGCAGTACTTC; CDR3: CASRRLGYEQYF
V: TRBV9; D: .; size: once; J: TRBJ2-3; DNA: TGTGCCAGCAGCGTAGTTCTGGGGGGAGATACGCAGTATTTT; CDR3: CASSVVLGGDTQYF
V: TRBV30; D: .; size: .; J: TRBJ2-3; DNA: TGTGCCTGGAGCCGCGCTTGGGCGTCTAGCACAGATACGCAGTATTTT; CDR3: CAWSRAWASSTDTQYF
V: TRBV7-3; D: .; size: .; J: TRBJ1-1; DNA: TGTGCCAGCAGCTTAAACGGGGAGAACACTGAAGCTTTCTTT; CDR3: CASSLNGENTEAFF
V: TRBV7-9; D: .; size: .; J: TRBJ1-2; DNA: TGTGCCACACAGGATTCCCACTATGGCTACACCTTC; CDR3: CATQDSHYGYTF
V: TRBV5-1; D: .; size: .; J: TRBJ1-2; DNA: TGCGCCAGCAGCTTGGGGTACAAAAATGGACTTTATGGCTACACCTTC; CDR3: CASSLGYKNGLYGYTF
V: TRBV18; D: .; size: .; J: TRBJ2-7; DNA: TGTGCCAGCTCACCGACTACCTACGAGCAGTACTTC; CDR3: CASSPTTYEQYF
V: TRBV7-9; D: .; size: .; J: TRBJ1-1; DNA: TGTGCCAGCAGCTTAAGGGGTTCCCCCGACACTGAAGCTTTCTTT; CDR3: CASSLRGSPDTEAFF
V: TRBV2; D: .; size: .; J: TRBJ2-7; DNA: TGTGCCAGCAGTTTGAGGGTCGGCGAGCAGTACTTC; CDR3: CASSLRVGEQYF
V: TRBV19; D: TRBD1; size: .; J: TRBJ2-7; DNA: TGTGCCAGTAGTACACAGGGGGGTCGCTACGAGCAGTACTTC; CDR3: CASSTQGGRYEQYF
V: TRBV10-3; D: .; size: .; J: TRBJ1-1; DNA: TGTGCCATCAGCGACAAAGAAATACCCATGAACACTGAAGCTTTCTTT; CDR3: CAISDKEIPMNTEAFF
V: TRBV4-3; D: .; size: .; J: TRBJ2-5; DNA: TGCGCCAGCAGCCAAGTAGCCAATTTACAAGAGACCCAGTACTTC; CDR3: CASSQVANLQETQYF
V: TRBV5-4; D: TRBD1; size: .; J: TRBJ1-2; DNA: TGTGCCAGCAGCAGACAGGGTACTAACTATGGCTACACCTTC; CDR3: CASSRQGTNYGYTF
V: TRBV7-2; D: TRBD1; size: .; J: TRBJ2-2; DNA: TGTGCCAGCAGCTTAGGTGGGACAGCGAACACCGGGGAGCTGTTTTTT; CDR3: CASSLGGTANTGELFF
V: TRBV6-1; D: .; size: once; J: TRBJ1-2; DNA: TGTGCCAGCATCCCAGGGGTGATATCTGGCTACACCTTC; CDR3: CASIPGVISGYTF
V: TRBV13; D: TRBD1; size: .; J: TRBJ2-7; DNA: TGTGCCAGCAGCCCTGATTCAGGACAGGGGATTTACGAGCAGTACTTC; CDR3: CASSPDSGQGIYEQYF
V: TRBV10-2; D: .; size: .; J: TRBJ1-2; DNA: TGCGCCAGCCTTACTGGCAGGGCCGCCTATGGCTACACCTTC; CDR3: CASLTGRAAYGYTF
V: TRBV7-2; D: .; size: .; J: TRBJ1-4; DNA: TGTGCCAGCAGCATCGCGCGGAGTAATGAAAAACTGTTTTTT; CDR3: CASSIARSNEKLFF
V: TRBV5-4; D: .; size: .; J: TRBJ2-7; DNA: TGTGCCAGCAGCTCGCAACGTACGGTTAGCGAGCAGTACTTC; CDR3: CASSSQRTVSEQYF
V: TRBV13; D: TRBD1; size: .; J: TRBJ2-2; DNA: TGTGCCAGCAGCTCCTCGGACAGGGAGTCGGCCGGGGAGCTGTTTTTT; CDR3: CASSSSDRESAGELFF
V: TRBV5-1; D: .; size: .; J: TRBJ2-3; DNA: TGCGCCAGCAGCTTGGTCTCGACTTTAGGAGATACGCAGTATTTT; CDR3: CASSLVSTLGDTQYF
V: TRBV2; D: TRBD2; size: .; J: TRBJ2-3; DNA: TGTGCCAGCAAAGGACTAGCTAACACAGATACGCAGTATTTT; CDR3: CASKGLANTDTQYF
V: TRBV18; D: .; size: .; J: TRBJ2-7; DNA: TGTGCCAGCTCACAGGGACACGGGGATTCCGAGCAGTACTTC; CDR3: CASSQGHGDSEQYF
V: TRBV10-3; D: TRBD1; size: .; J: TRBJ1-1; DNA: TGTGCCATCAGTGAGTCGACTCCGGGACAGTCTGAAGCTTTCTTT; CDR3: CAISESTPGQSEAFF
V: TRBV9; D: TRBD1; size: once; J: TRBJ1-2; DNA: TGTGCCAGCAGCGTAGGACAGGGGGACTATGGCTACACCTTC; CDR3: CASSVGQGDYGYTF